The 14 T cell receptor beta chains in this list originate from one sample, sequenced in a study of high-grade serous ovarian cancer treatment subgroups. Tumor tissue was taken before any definitive surgery or chemotherapy was given. The table came from immunoSEQ multiplex PCR; TCRdb's copy has only in-frame clones and leaves some out. The sample holds a few thousand clones, 75% seen once. The specimen was tumor tissue. The origin of the receptors is a human donor with high-grade serous ovarian cancer.

CDR3 in amino acids: CASSRGLAGGQADTQYF. CDR3 nucleotides: TGTGCCAGCAGCCGAGGACTAGCGGGGGGGCAGGCAGATACGCAGTATTTT. The chain has TRBV4-2 and TRBJ2-3, with TRBD2 matching 15 bases. CDR1 is LGHNA and CDR2 is YNFKEQ in the germline V gene. The CDR3 is made up of 17 amino acids. Trimming at V came to 4 bases and at J to 4 bases, leaving 6 bases not matched to a gene.

There are a few counts of this clone. The chain is built from TRBV4-1 and TRBJ2-5; 8 nucleotides align to TRBD2. Germline loops: CDR1 MGHRA, CDR2 YSYEKL. The trim removed 0 bases at V and 5 bases at J, leaving 11 bases unmatched. This CDR3 contains 17 residues. The DNA for the CDR3 is TGCGCCAGCAGCCAAGATCCCTCGGCGGGAGGCCGGGAGACCCAGTACTTC. Its translation: CASSQDPSAGGRETQYF.

Turning to this clone: Germline and junction disagree at one end, which may indicate a read error. The J gene is TRBJ2-1, the V gene TRBV7-8; 12 bases match TRBD2. Germline values: CDR1 SGHVS, CDR2 FQNEAQ. This CDR3 is 17 amino acids long. Written as DNA, the CDR3 is TGTGTCAGCAGCTCTAGGACTAGCGGGAAATGGGGCAATGAGCAGTTCTTC. Its protein is CVSSSRTSGKWGNEQFF.

This clone was seen a single time. V usage is TRBV5-1 and J usage is TRBJ2-2; D not resolved. V gave up 0 bases and J gave up 3 bases, with 6 bases separating them. CDR1 is SGHRS and CDR2 is YFSETQ in the germline V gene. The CDR3 spans 14 residues. Written as DNA, the CDR3 is TGCGCCAGCAGCTTGGTGGCTGACACCGGGGAGCTGTTTTTT. The encoded protein is CASSLVADTGELFF.

The genes are TRBV6-6 and TRBJ2-1; D uncertain. This CDR3 spans 11 amino acids. V lost 11 bases, J lost 6 bases, and 11 bases lay in between. Germline V gene lookup returns CDR1 MNHNY and CDR2 SVGAGI (reference sequence). CDR3 sequence reads: CAARDPNEQFF. In DNA, the CDR3 is TGTGCCGCCCGCGATCCCAATGAGCAGTTCTTC.

The V gene is TRBV6-1, the J gene TRBJ2-1; possible D gene TRBD2, 7 bases. This CDR3 is built from 15 residues. CDR1 and CDR2 (germline): MNHNS, SASEGT. The V end was cut by 9 bases, the J end by 8 bases, with 23 bases between. CDR3: CASATLEGGRDEQFF. CDR3 nucleotides: TGTGCCAGTGCCACTTTGGAGGGGGGGAGGGATGAGCAGTTCTTC.

This clone has only one observation. Other nucleotide sequences from this sample produce the same CDR3. The rearrangement links TRBV15 to TRBJ2-6, with a weak D call TRBD2 (7 bases). CDR1 LNHNV and CDR2 YYDKDF come from the germline V gene (reference sequence). Trimming took 3 bases from V and 4 from J, leaving 13 bases between them. CDR3 length equals 16 residues. Here the CDR3 DNA reads TGTGCCACCAGCAGGGAGGGGGGAGGGGGGGCCAACGTCCTGACTTTC. Protein: CATSREGGGGANVLTF.

This chain connects TRBV20-1 to TRBJ2-5; a possible D gene is TRBD1 (6 bases). The V gene's germline CDR1 is DFQATT and CDR2 SNEGSKA (reference sequence). This CDR3 is built from 11 residues. V was clipped by 6 bases and J by 5 bases, with 10 bases between them. As DNA, the CDR3 is TGCAGTGCCACAGGGTACGAGACCCAGTACTTC. Protein product: CSATGYETQYF.

The genes are TRBV7-6 and TRBJ1-4; D is unclear. Looked up from germline, CDR1 is SGHVS and CDR2 is FNYEAQ. Trimming removed 5 bases at V and 7 bases at J, with 20 bases between. This CDR3 region has 16 residues. This CDR3 reads CASSQTPGLEGEKLFF. The CDR3 DNA sequence: TGTGCCAGCAGCCAAACACCGGGCCTCGAGGGTGAAAAACTGTTTTTT.

The sample holds one count of this clone. This CDR3 reads CASQRQTYDQETQYF. In DNA form, the CDR3 reads TGTGCCAGCCAGAGGCAGACCTACGACCAAGAGACCCAGTACTTC. This chain uses TRBV28 with TRBJ2-5; D remains unclear. The CDR3 has 15 amino acids. Germline V gene lookup returns CDR1 MDHEN and CDR2 SYDVKM. V lost 8 bases to trimming and J lost 0 bases, with 16 bases between them.

The gene calls are TRBV6-5 and TRBJ2-2; 9 nucleotides match TRBD1. The germline gives CDR1 MNHEY, CDR2 SVGAGI. J was trimmed by 2 bases and V by 10 bases; bases with no gene match: 5. The CDR3 runs to 14 residues. CDR3 loop: CAIEDRGNTGELFF. The DNA of the CDR3 is TGTGCCATCGAGGACAGGGGAAACACCGGGGAGCTGTTTTTT.

This clone was detected only a few times. The chain joins TRBV19 to TRBJ1-6; 9 bases map to TRBD1. The ends lost 5 bases at V and 6 bases at J; junction bases unmatched: 5. This CDR3 comprises 15 residues. The germline V gene encodes CDR1 LNHDA and CDR2 SQIVND (reference sequence). CDR3 coding DNA: TGTGCCAGTAGTTGGGGACAGGGAGGTAATTCACCCCTCCACTTT. It encodes CASSWGQGGNSPLHF. Variable domain in full (rest from reference TRBV19 and TRBJ1-6): DGGITQSPKYLFRKEGQNVTLSCEQNLNHDAMYWYRQDPGQGLRLIYYSQIVNDFQKGDIAEGYSVSREKKESFPLTVTSAQKNPTAFYLCASSWGQGGNSPLHFGNGTRLTVT.

The J gene is TRBJ2-7, the V gene TRBV5-4; no definite D call. V lost 2 bases and J lost 0, with 0 bases in between. Per the germline V gene, CDR1 is SGHNT and CDR2 is YYREEE (reference sequence). This CDR3 is 11 amino acids long. CDR3 sequence: CASSFSYEQYF. The CDR3 DNA follows: TGTGCCAGCAGCTTCTCCTACGAGCAGTACTTC.

The J gene is TRBJ1-5, the V gene TRBV19; 7 bases fit TRBD1. J gave up 0 bases and V 5 bases, and 4 bases lay outside the gene matches. CDR3 size: 15 residues. Per the germline V gene, CDR1 is LNHDA and CDR2 is SQIVND (reference sequence). DNA of the CDR3: TGTGCCAGTAGTCCGGGACAGAATAGCAATCAGCCCCAGCATTTT. As protein: CASSPGQNSNQPQHF. Drawing the rest from reference TRBV19 and TRBJ1-5, the complete variable domain is DGGITQSPKYLFRKEGQNVTLSCEQNLNHDAMYWYRQDPGQGLRLIYYSQIVNDFQKGDIAEGYSVSREKKESFPLTVTSAQKNPTAFYLCASSPGQNSNQPQHFGDGTRLSIL.